This TCR beta chain was identified in a study of blood T cells in healthy people across ages. CDR1 and CDR2 (germline): PRHDT, FYEKMQ (reference sequence). Trimming removed 5 bases at V and 2 bases at J, with 14 bases between. CDR3 size: 15 residues. This clonotype was seen only a few times. Through a sample-barcoded 5' primer and a J-beta primer mix, a second PCR was run for about 7 to 12 cycles. TCRdb independently ran MiXCR on the 5' RACE reads; one entry per CDR3 protein. Of fewer than 800,000 distinct CDR3 sequences detected, about a third appear once; the ten largest clones hold 15%. The sequenced sample was blood. The receptor was derived from a woman of 80 years or more in good health. J is TRBJ2-3 and V is TRBV13; a weak D match, TRBD2 (7 bases). CDR3 DNA sequence: TGTGCCAGCAGCCCGGGGGGCTTAAACACAGATACGCAGTATTTT. This gives the protein CASSPGGLNTDTQYF.